Listed below are T cell receptor beta chains from one sample, sequenced in a study of shared clonotypes between healthy human individuals. Sequenced by immunoSEQ multiplex PCR; TCRdb stores in-frame clones only, minus some. The sample has about 1.9 million clones, approximately 92% seen once. What was sequenced was naive CD8+ T cells from PBMCs. All receptors derive from a man between 18 and 35 years old in good health. Some clones in this sample may be carry-over from other donors' samples. The conserved cysteine and the conserved F or W are not part of the CDR3 here. Fields, in order: CDR3 protein, J gene, V gene, D gene. A D gene is named only where the DNA matches it firmly.

ASSALSGSIMNTEAF | TRBJ1-1 | TRBV2 | NA
ASSLEWGRTDTQY | TRBJ2-3 | TRBV7-6 | NA
ASSLIPPGAHRQY | TRBJ2-7 | TRBV27 | NA
ASSQGSGVRPGANVLT | TRBJ2-6 | TRBV18 | NA
ASSNLSRGSYT | TRBJ1-2 | TRBV27 | NA
ASSYIKSTDTQY | TRBJ2-3 | TRBV6-5 | NA
ASSLAWTRAYNEQF | TRBJ2-1 | TRBV7-2 | TRBD2
ASSGEYNEQF | TRBJ2-1 | TRBV5-1 | NA
ASSEVAGGGYEQY | TRBJ2-7 | TRBV19 | TRBD2
ASSFGLSSYEQY | TRBJ2-7 | TRBV5-4 | NA
AILDSYNYEQY | TRBJ2-7 | TRBV10-3 | NA
ASSPVGSYEQY | TRBJ2-7 | TRBV7-9 | NA
ASSLGQGLSRYGYT | TRBJ1-2 | TRBV13 | TRBD1
ASSPAPGVGEQY | NA | TRBV4-1 | NA
ASSFQGGTEAF | TRBJ1-1 | TRBV6-5 | NA
ASRIQGAKDTQY | TRBJ2-3 | TRBV28 | TRBD1
ASRFGRGYEQY | TRBJ2-7 | TRBV27 | NA
ASSPRTSGSLWYNEQF | TRBJ2-1 | TRBV11-1 | TRBD2
ASSHPIWGEGLAGKILLDEQY | TRBJ2-7 | TRBV14 | TRBD2
ASSYDRFLTSNYEQY | TRBJ2-7 | TRBV5-4 | NA
ASRSRSSTGEQY | TRBJ2-7 | TRBV7-9 | NA
ASRDRGVGAEAF | TRBJ1-1 | TRBV19 | TRBD1
ASSLDSSPNQPQH | TRBJ1-5 | TRBV28 | NA
ASSLQGAGETQY | TRBJ2-5 | TRBV5-4 | TRBD1
ASSSDLTYEQY | TRBJ2-7 | TRBV11-2 | NA
ASRGGQGVGYT | TRBJ1-2 | TRBV2 | TRBD1
ASSLNSPGQGILSDTQY | TRBJ2-3 | TRBV27 | NA
ASTRGWGTDTQY | TRBJ2-3 | TRBV2 | NA
ASSLLRGGSPEAF | TRBJ1-1 | TRBV28 | NA
ASSPQTSIVGQY | TRBJ2-7 | TRBV27 | NA
ASSNRVSGNEQY | TRBJ2-7 | TRBV11-2 | NA
ASSLRKGRGVETQY | TRBJ2-5 | TRBV28 | NA
ASTGGRPNTGELF | TRBJ2-2 | TRBV2 | NA
ASSQGTSISYEQY | TRBJ2-7 | TRBV4-1 | TRBD2
ASSAMGLAGPNTGELF | TRBJ2-2 | TRBV9 | TRBD2
SVPATGQRPPGYT | TRBJ1-2 | TRBV29-1 | NA
ASSPWGSNYEQY | TRBJ2-7 | TRBV27 | NA
ASMRLAGVYNEQF | TRBJ2-1 | TRBV2 | TRBD2
ASSRPRTGGGYEQY | TRBJ2-7 | TRBV28 | TRBD1
ASSLGGQGNQPQH | TRBJ1-5 | TRBV7-9 | NA
ASSLRRFRADGELF | TRBJ2-2 | TRBV5-4 | NA
ATSGGLAGAYNEQF | TRBJ2-1 | TRBV15 | TRBD2
ASSLPPPEKTQY | TRBJ2-5 | TRBV13 | NA
AIAGMDEQF | TRBJ2-1 | TRBV10-3 | NA
ASSLFMSGTGISYEQY | TRBJ2-7 | TRBV7-2 | TRBD1
ASSSHHTEVNEKLF | TRBJ1-4 | TRBV13 | NA
ASSPTGVTHTPSNYGYT | TRBJ1-2 | TRBV7-9 | NA
ASSSEVQGGGELF | TRBJ2-2 | TRBV13 | NA
SAPTPYEQY | TRBJ2-7 | TRBV20-1 | NA
ASSLGPRNEAF | TRBJ1-1 | TRBV7-2 | NA
ASSLTPYSNQPQH | TRBJ1-5 | TRBV28 | NA
ASSLEMSRLLDEQF | TRBJ2-1 | TRBV7-8 | NA
ASSSTGTVYEQY | TRBJ2-7 | TRBV7-8 | NA
ASSPLAEADTQY | TRBJ2-3 | TRBV4-1 | NA
ASSLSTRETQY | TRBJ2-5 | TRBV11-3 | NA